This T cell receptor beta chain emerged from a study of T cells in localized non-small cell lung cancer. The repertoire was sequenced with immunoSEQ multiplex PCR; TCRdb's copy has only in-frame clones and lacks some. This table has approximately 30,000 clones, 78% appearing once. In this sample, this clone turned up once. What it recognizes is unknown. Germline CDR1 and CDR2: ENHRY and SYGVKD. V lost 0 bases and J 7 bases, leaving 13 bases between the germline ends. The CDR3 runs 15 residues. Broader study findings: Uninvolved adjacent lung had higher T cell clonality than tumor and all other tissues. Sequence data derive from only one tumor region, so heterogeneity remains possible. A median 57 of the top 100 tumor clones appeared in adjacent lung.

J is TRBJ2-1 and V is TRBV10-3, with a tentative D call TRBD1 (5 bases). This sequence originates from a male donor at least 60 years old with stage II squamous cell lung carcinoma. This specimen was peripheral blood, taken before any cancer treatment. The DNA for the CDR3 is TGTGCCATCAGTGAGTCCCTGGACATGTCAAATGAGCAGTTCTTC. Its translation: CAISESLDMSNEQFF.